The present T cell receptor beta chain was sequenced within a study of cytomegalovirus exposure and HLA in healthy donors. Notes on the study in general: Later findings reportedly placed an Asian-associated ancestry cluster below the roughly 700-donor mean for N-insertions. HLA-A and HLA-B allele assignments for most subjects were reportedly predicted accurately using TCR beta sequences. Later work associated around 18,000 TCR beta sequences with HLA alleles at 0.05 false discovery rate. In an earlier analysis, most TCR beta V segments were productive about 87% or about 30% of the time.

V was trimmed by 6 bases and J by 3 bases, leaving 14 bases between them. From germline, CDR1 is MNHNS and CDR2 SASEGT. This CDR3 region has 15 residues. With respect to this clone: Its antigen remains unknown.

The PCR contained 60 Vbeta and 13 Jbeta primers. Assay used: immunoSEQ multiplex PCR; TCRdb lists only in-frame clones, some missing. The sample yields about 180,000 clones, around 80% seen once. This receptor was obtained from a man in his forties in good health and CMV-seronegative. Sequences were obtained from PBMCs. The chain combines TRBV6-1 with TRBJ2-2; tentatively, D is TRBD2 (6 bases). The CDR3 reads CASRGGSPHTGELFF. In DNA, the CDR3 is TGTGCCAGCAGGGGAGGCAGCCCCCACACCGGGGAGCTGTTTTTT.